This T cell receptor (beta chain) was profiled in a study of T cells expressing NK-cell markers. Study-wide background: The study sequenced eight donors, seven HCMV-seropositive and one seronegative.

The CDR3 runs 12 residues. CDR1 SGHRS and CDR2 YFSETQ come from the germline V gene. TCR beta libraries carry UMIs added by 5'RACE template switching. TCRdb re-called the 5' RACE reads, yielding one record per CDR3 amino acid sequence without DNA. Recorded for this sample: about 260,000 distinct CDR3 sequences. This clonotype originated in a woman between 18 and 75 years old in good health. Sequencing input: blood T cells: a sorted CD56 or NKG2C T cell subset, CD4+ or CD8+ T cells, or bulk PBMC T cells (not recorded which). V gene TRBV5-1 combines with J gene TRBJ2-1; TCRdb calls TRBD1, which cannot be checked without DNA. Here the CDR3 reads CASSLQGYEQFF.